The entry below describes one T cell receptor beta chain. TCRdb's copy holds only in-frame clones and misses some; the assay was immunoSEQ multiplex PCR. In the table there are 250,000 to 350,000 clones, over 75% of which are singletons. The data were obtained in a study of blood T cell repertoires in COVID-19. The CDR3 consists of 15 residues. The V end lost 6 bases, the J end lost 4 bases, and 19 bases lay between the germline ends. The V gene's germline CDR1 is SEHNR and CDR2 FQNEAQ (reference sequence). Sequenced sample: peripheral blood. The source is a human donor with COVID-19, enrolled during active disease. The donor label of this sample is uncertain. The genes are TRBV7-9 and TRBJ2-7; D is possibly TRBD1 (5 bases). Written as DNA, the CDR3 is TGTGCCAGCAGTCTCCCCTGGCAGGGCAAATACGAGCAGTACTTC. Translated: CASSLPWQGKYEQYF. The full variable domain, with the rest looked up from reference TRBV7-9 and TRBJ2-7, is DTGVSQNPRHKITKRGQNVTFRCDPISEHNRLYWYRQTLGQGPEFLTYFQNEAQLEKSRLLSDRFSAERPKGSFSTLEIQRTEQGDSAMYLCASSLPWQGKYEQYFGPGTRLTVT.